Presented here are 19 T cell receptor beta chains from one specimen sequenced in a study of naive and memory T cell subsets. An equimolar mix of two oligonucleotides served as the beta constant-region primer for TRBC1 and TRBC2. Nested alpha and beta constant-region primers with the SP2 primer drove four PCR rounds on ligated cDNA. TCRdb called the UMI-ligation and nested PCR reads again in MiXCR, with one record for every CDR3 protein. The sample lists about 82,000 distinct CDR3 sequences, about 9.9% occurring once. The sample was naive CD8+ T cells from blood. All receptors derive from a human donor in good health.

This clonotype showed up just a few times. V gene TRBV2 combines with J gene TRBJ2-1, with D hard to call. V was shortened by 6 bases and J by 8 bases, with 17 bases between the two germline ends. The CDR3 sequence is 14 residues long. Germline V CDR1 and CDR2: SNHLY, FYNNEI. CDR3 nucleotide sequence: TGTGCCAGCAGGGACCCGGGCGTACGGTATGAGCAGTTCTTC. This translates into CASRDPGVRYEQFF.

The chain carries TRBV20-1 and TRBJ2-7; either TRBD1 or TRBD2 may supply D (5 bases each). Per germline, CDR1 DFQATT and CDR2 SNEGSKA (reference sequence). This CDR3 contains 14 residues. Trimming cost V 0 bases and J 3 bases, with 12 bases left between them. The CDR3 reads CSARDWDGNYEQYF. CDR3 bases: TGCAGTGCTAGAGACTGGGACGGGAACTACGAGCAGTACTTC.

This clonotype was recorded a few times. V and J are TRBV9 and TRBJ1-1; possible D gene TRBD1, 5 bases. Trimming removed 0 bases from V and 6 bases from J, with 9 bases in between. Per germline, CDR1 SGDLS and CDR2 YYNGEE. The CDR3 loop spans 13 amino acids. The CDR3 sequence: CASSVAGYAEAFF. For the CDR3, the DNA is TGTGCCAGCAGCGTAGCAGGGTACGCTGAAGCTTTCTTT.

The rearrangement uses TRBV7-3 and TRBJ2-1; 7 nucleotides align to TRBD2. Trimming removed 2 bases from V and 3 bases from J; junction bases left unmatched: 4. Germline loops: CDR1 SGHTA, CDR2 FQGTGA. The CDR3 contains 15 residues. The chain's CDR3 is CASSLGLADYNEQFF. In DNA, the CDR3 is TGTGCCAGCAGCTTAGGCCTAGCGGACTACAATGAGCAGTTCTTC.

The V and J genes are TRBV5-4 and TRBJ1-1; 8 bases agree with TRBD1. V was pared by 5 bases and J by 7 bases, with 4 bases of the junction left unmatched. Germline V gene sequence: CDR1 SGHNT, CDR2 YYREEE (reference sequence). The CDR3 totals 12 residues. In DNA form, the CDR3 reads TGTGCCAGCAGAGAGGGGACAGGTGAAGCTTTCTTT. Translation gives CASREGTGEAFF.

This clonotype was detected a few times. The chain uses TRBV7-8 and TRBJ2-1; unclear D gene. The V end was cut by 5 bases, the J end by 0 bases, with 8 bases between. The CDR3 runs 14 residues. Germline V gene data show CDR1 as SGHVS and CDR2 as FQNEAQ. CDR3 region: CASSPVDSYNEQFF. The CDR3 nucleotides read TGTGCCAGCAGCCCGGTGGACTCCTACAATGAGCAGTTCTTC.

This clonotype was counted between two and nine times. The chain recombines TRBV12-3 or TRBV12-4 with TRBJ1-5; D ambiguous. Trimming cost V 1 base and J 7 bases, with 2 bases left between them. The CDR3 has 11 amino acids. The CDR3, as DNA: TGTGCCAGCAGTTTAGGACAGCCCCAGCATTTT. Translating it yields CASSLGQPQHF.

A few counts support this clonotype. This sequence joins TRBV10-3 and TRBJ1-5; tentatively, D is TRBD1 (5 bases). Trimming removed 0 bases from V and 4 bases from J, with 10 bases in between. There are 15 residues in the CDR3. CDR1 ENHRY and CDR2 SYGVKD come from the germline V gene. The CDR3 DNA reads TGTGCCATCAGTGAGTCGACAGAGGCAAATCAGCCCCAGCATTTT. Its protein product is CAISESTEANQPQHF.

The CDR3 region has the DNA TGTGCCAGCAGGCCTGACTACGCCGACTACAATGAGCAGTTCTTC. Protein sequence: CASRPDYADYNEQFF. The rearrangement joins TRBV5-4 to TRBJ2-1, with D maybe TRBD2 (5 bases). The germline V gene encodes CDR1 SGHNT and CDR2 YYREEE (reference sequence). V was clipped by 5 bases and J by 3 bases, with 15 bases between them. The CDR3 extends over 15 amino acids.

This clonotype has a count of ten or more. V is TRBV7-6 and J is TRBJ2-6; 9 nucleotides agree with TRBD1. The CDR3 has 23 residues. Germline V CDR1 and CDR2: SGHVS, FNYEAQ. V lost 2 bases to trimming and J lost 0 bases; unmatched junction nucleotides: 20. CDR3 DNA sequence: TGTGCCAGCAGCTTAACCTTTACCGGGACAGGGTCAACCCAGTCCTCTGGGGCCAACGTCCTGACTTTC. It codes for CASSLTFTGTGSTQSSGANVLTF.

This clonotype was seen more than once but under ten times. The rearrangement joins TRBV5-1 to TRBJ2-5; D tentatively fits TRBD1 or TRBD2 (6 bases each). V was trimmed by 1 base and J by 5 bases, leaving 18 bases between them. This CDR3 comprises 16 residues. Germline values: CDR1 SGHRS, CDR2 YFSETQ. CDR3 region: CASSLRGDVLGETQYF. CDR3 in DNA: TGCGCCAGCAGCTTGAGGGGGGACGTCCTGGGGGAGACCCAGTACTTC.

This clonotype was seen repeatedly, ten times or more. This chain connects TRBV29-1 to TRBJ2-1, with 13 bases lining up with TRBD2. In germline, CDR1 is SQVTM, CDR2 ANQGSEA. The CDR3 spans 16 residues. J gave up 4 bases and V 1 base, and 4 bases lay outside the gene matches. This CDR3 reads CSVEGTSGSGYNEQFF. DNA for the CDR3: TGCAGCGTTGAAGGGACTAGCGGGAGTGGATACAATGAGCAGTTCTTC.

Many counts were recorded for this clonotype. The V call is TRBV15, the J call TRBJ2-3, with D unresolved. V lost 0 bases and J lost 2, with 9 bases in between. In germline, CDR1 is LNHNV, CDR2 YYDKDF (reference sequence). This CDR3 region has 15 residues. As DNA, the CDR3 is TGTGCCACCAGCAGAGAGTCAGCGCCCACAGATACGCAGTATTTT. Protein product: CATSRESAPTDTQYF.

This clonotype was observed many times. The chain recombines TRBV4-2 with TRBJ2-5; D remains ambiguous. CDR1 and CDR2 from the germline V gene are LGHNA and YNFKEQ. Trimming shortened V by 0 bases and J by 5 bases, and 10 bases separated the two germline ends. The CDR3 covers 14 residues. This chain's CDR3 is CASSQEEPSETQYF. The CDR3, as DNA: TGTGCCAGCAGCCAAGAAGAACCGTCGGAGACCCAGTACTTC.

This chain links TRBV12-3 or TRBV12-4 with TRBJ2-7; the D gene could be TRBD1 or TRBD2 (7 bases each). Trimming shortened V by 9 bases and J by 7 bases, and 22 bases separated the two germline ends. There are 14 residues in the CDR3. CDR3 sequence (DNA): TGTGCCAGTGAGGGAGGGGGCCCGTTGGGGGAGCAGTACTTC. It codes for CASEGGGPLGEQYF.

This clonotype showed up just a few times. CDR3 amino acids: CASRGQGAYNEQFF. The CDR3 DNA sequence: TGTGCCAGCAGAGGACAGGGGGCATACAATGAGCAGTTCTTC. The chain employs TRBV12-3 or TRBV12-4 and TRBJ2-1; TRBD1 aligns across 11 bases. Trimming cost V 6 bases and J 4 bases; bases outside gene matches: 2. The CDR3 sequence is 14 residues long.

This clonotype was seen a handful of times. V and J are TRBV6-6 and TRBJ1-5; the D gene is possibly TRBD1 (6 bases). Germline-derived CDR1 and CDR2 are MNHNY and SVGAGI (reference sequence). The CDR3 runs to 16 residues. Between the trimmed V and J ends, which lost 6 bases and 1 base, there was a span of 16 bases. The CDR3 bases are TGTGCCAGCAGCCTCGGGGGGGACACCAGCAATCAGCCCCAGCATTTT. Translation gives CASSLGGDTSNQPQHF.

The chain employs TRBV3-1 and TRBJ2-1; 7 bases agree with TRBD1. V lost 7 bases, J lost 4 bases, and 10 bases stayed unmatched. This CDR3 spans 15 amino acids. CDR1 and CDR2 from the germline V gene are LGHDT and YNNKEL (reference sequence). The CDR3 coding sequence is TGTGCCAGCATCATGAGACAGGGAATGTACAATGAGCAGTTCTTC. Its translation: CASIMRQGMYNEQFF.

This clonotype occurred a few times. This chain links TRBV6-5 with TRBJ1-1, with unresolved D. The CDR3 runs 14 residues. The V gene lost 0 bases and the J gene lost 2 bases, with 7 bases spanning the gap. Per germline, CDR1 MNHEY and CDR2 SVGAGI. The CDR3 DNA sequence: TGTGCCAGCAGTTACTCACCGGATAACACTGAAGCTTTCTTT. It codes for CASSYSPDNTEAFF.